This passage covers 32 T cell receptor beta chains from one sample sequenced in a study of shared clonotypes between healthy human individuals. The protocol was immunoSEQ multiplex PCR, while the TCRdb copy is restricted to in-frame clones and leaves out a portion. This sample has roughly 320,000 clones, with over 75% found just once. The sequenced material came from memory CD8+ T cells sorted from blood. Regarding subset: CD45RO+ cells pooled with CCR7-negative TemRA cells. The receptor source for this set is a man younger than 35 in good health.

The chain uses TRBV7-9 and TRBJ1-2, with D unclear. There are 12 residues in the CDR3. The V and J ends lost 5 bases and 4 bases respectively, with 8 bases between them. Germline V gene sequence: CDR1 SEHNR, CDR2 FQNEAQ (reference sequence). The CDR3 here is CASSPRPYGYTF. CDR3 in DNA: TGTGCCAGCAGCCCCCGTCCCTATGGCTACACCTTC.

The chain employs TRBV7-2 and TRBJ2-7; 7 nucleotides agree with TRBD2. There are 17 residues in the CDR3. In germline, CDR1 is SGHTA, CDR2 FQGNSA. After removal of 1 base from V and 0 bases from J, the junction contained 9 bases not matched to a gene. In DNA, the CDR3 is TGTGCCAGCAGCTTAGTGGGGGGACTATCGAGCTCCTACGAGCAGTACTTC. It specifies CASSLVGGLSSSYEQYF. Full variable domain (missing parts from reference TRBV7-2 and TRBJ2-7): GAGVSQSPSNKVTEKGKDVELRCDPISGHTALYWYRQSLGQGLEFLIYFQGNSAPDKSGLPSDRFSAERTGGSVSTLTIQRTQQEDSAVYLCASSLVGGLSSSYEQYFGPGTRLTVT.

The V call is TRBV7-9, the J call TRBJ1-1; D not resolved. There are 12 residues in the CDR3. V lost 2 bases and J 7 bases, leaving 8 bases between the germline ends. From germline, CDR1 is SEHNR and CDR2 FQNEAQ (reference sequence). CDR3 coding DNA: TGTGCCAGCAGCTTAAGTACGCATGAAGCTTTCTTT. Amino acid sequence: CASSLSTHEAFF.

This clone has more than one count but fewer than ten. Since a much larger clone is just one base distant, this may be a read error. The same CDR3 can be traced to other DNA sequences in this sample. The chain links TRBV27 to TRBJ2-7; no clear D gene. Germline V lookup: CDR1 MNHEY, CDR2 SMNVEV (reference sequence). Between the trimmed V and J ends, which lost 2 bases and 0 bases, there was a span of 5 bases. There are 13 residues in the CDR3. Here the CDR3 reads CASSLQGSYEQYF. As DNA, the CDR3 is TGTGCCAGCAGTTTACAAGGCTCCTACGAGCAGTACTTC.

The chain carries TRBV2 and TRBJ2-7; possibly TRBD1 for D (5 bases). The CDR3 contains 16 residues. Germline V gives CDR1 SNHLY, CDR2 FYNNEI. V dropped 3 bases and J dropped 3 bases, with 18 bases sitting between them. CDR3 sequence (DNA): TGTGCCAGCAGTGACGGTATGACAGCGTTAGTCTACGAGCAGTACTTC. Protein: CASSDGMTALVYEQYF.

V usage is TRBV30 and J usage is TRBJ1-2; D ambiguous. With 7 bases removed from V and 2 bases from J, the gap between germline ends came to 14 bases. Germline CDR1 and CDR2: GTSNPN and SVGIG (reference sequence). The CDR3 is 13 amino acids. This chain's CDR3 is CALRHMGNYGYTF. CDR3 DNA sequence: TGTGCCTTGCGCCACATGGGCAACTATGGCTACACCTTC.

The gene calls are TRBV6-5 and TRBJ2-2; no reliable D call. The CDR3 loop spans 15 amino acids. Trimming removed 6 bases from V and 4 bases from J, with 15 bases in between. CDR1 is MNHEY and CDR2 is SVGAGI in the germline V gene. The CDR3 coding sequence is TGTGCCAGCAGCCTCATGGATCCGAGCACCGGGGAGCTGTTTTTT. Amino acids: CASSLMDPSTGELFF.

The gene calls are TRBV5-1 and TRBJ2-7; D is possibly TRBD2 (6 bases). The CDR3 is 13 residues long. V gave up 2 bases and J gave up 0 bases, with 6 bases separating them. The V gene's germline CDR1 is SGHRS and CDR2 YFSETQ. In nucleotides, the CDR3 is TGCGCCAGCAGCTTCGGGAGCTCCTACGAGCAGTACTTC. Amino acids: CASSFGSSYEQYF.

The gene calls are TRBV7-9 and TRBJ2-2; 8 bases are a match to TRBD1. This CDR3 is built from 17 residues. Per the germline V gene, CDR1 is SEHNR and CDR2 is FQNEAQ (reference sequence). V shed 0 bases, J shed 3 bases, and the junction held 6 bases outside the gene matches. As DNA, the CDR3 is TGTGCCAGCAGCTTAGCGACAGGGGATGGTTACACCGGGGAGCTGTTTTTT. Translation: CASSLATGDGYTGELFF.

V gene TRBV10-3 combines with J gene TRBJ2-1; 9 positions agree with TRBD2. The germline CDR1 and CDR2 sequences are ENHRY and SYGVKD. This CDR3 contains 20 residues. V was clipped by 0 bases and J by 1 base; unmatched bases: 13. The CDR3 loop is CAISESILAGGPRSYNEQFF. CDR3 coding DNA: TGTGCCATCAGTGAGTCGATTCTCGCGGGAGGGCCAAGGTCCTACAATGAGCAGTTCTTC.

J is TRBJ1-5 and V is TRBV9; D gene unclear. Germline V gene lookup returns CDR1 SGDLS and CDR2 YYNGEE. V lost 4 bases to trimming and J lost 5 bases, with 10 bases between them. The CDR3 is 13 residues long. The CDR3 sequence: CASSFGVDQPQHF. CDR3 DNA sequence: TGTGCCAGCAGCTTTGGGGTGGATCAGCCCCAGCATTTT.

V is TRBV7-9 and J is TRBJ1-1; 8 bases fit TRBD1. V dropped 5 bases and J dropped 1; count of bases not matched to a gene: 6. Germline V gives CDR1 SEHNR, CDR2 FQNEAQ (reference sequence). CDR3 length: 15 amino acids. The CDR3 here is CASSQIGTGNTEAFF. Written as DNA, the CDR3 is TGTGCCAGCAGCCAAATTGGGACAGGGAACACTGAAGCTTTCTTT.

This chain uses TRBV11-3 with TRBJ1-4; D is unresolved. This CDR3 comprises 18 residues. The germline V gene encodes CDR1 SGHNT and CDR2 YENEEA. Trimming left V 1 base short and J 0 bases short, with 15 bases between. The CDR3 DNA sequence: TGTGCCAGCAGCTTAGGCGGTGGACGGACTCCAACTAATGAAAAACTGTTTTTT. It encodes CASSLGGGRTPTNEKLFF.

The chain carries TRBV11-2 and TRBJ2-3; TRBD1 is a possible D gene (6 bases). Trimming shortened V by 5 bases and J by 2 bases, and 11 bases separated the two germline ends. Germline V CDR1 and CDR2: SGHAT, FQNNGV. The CDR3 runs 14 residues. The CDR3, as DNA: TGTGCCAGCAGCGGGGGCTTCCTCACAGATACGCAGTATTTT. Translation gives CASSGGFLTDTQYF.

The genes are TRBV4-3 and TRBJ1-1; D remains ambiguous. Germline V gives CDR1 LGHNA, CDR2 YSLEER. The CDR3 contains 14 residues. Trimming shortened V by 7 bases and J by 1 base, and 13 bases separated the two germline ends. Written as DNA, the CDR3 is TGCGCCAGCAAATTACGGGTGGGGAACACTGAAGCTTTCTTT. Its protein is CASKLRVGNTEAFF.

On this clone itself: An end of the junction does not agree with germline; a read error may underlie this. Distinct nucleotide sequences in the sample also encode this CDR3. The rearrangement joins TRBV30 to TRBJ2-7; unclear D gene. This CDR3 contains 12 residues. CDR1 is GTSNPN and CDR2 is SVGIG in the germline V gene (reference sequence). In nucleotides, the CDR3 is TGCGCCTGGAGTGTACCAGGCGCCGAGCAGTACTTC. Residues: CAWSVPGAEQYF.

The V gene is TRBV19, the J gene TRBJ2-7; possibly TRBD1 or TRBD2 for D (5 bases each). The CDR3 runs 15 residues. Per the germline V gene, CDR1 is LNHDA and CDR2 is SQIVND (reference sequence). Between the trimmed V and J ends, which lost 3 bases and 0 bases, there was a span of 12 bases. CDR3 amino acids: CASSMFGTDSYEQYF. CDR3 bases: TGTGCCAGTAGTATGTTTGGGACGGACTCCTACGAGCAGTACTTC.

This chain connects TRBV7-8 to TRBJ1-4; no clear D. Trimming cost V 1 base and J 7 bases, with 13 bases left between them. The CDR3 loop spans 15 amino acids. Germline lookup yields CDR1 SGHVS and CDR2 FQNEAQ. The CDR3: CASSLVWPGGEKLFF. CDR3 DNA sequence: TGTGCCAGCAGCTTAGTGTGGCCCGGTGGTGAAAAACTGTTTTTT.

Comments on this clone: Other DNA sequences in this specimen translate into the identical CDR3. This chain links TRBV19 with TRBJ2-1; D is unresolved. CDR1 is LNHDA and CDR2 is SQIVND in the germline V gene (reference sequence). There are 13 residues in the CDR3. V lost 7 bases to trimming and J lost 0 bases, with 7 bases between them. The CDR3 reads CASTSSSYNEQFF. CDR3 in DNA: TGTGCCAGTACCAGCAGCTCCTACAATGAGCAGTTCTTC.

The rearrangement uses TRBV7-2 and TRBJ2-2, with a weak D call TRBD1 (6 bases). Trimming pared 7 bases from V and 6 bases from J, leaving 12 bases between. In germline, CDR1 is SGHTA, CDR2 FQGNSA. The CDR3 spans 13 residues. In nucleotides, the CDR3 is TGTGCCAGCAATACCAGGGGTTCCGGGGAGCTGTTTTTT. Protein sequence: CASNTRGSGELFF. The full variable domain, with the rest looked up from reference TRBV7-2 and TRBJ2-2, is GAGVSQSPSNKVTEKGKDVELRCDPISGHTALYWYRQSLGQGLEFLIYFQGNSAPDKSGLPSDRFSAERTGGSVSTLTIQRTQQEDSAVYLCASNTRGSGELFFGEGSRLTVL.

This chain uses TRBV4-1 with TRBJ1-6; D is ambiguous. CDR3 length: 17 amino acids. CDR1 and CDR2 (germline): MGHRA, YSYEKL. Trimming stripped 0 bases from V and 0 bases from J, with 9 bases between. This CDR3 reads CASSQEPGSSYNSPLHF. CDR3 coding DNA: TGCGCCAGCAGCCAAGAGCCGGGGAGCTCCTATAATTCACCCCTCCACTTT.

The chain employs TRBV4-3 and TRBJ1-6; TRBD1 might be the D (5 bases). The V end was cut by 3 bases, the J end by 11 bases, with 11 bases between. Germline V gene data show CDR1 as LGHNA and CDR2 as YSLEER. This CDR3 spans 13 amino acids. The CDR3 DNA reads TGCGCCAGCAGCCAGGGGGAGGGGCCACCCCTCCACTTT. Residues: CASSQGEGPPLHF.

The count of this clone is one. The rearrangement uses TRBV7-2 and TRBJ2-1; 12 nucleotides line up with TRBD2. The ends lost 3 bases at V and 4 bases at J; junction bases unmatched: 7. The CDR3 is made up of 17 amino acids. Germline CDR1 SGHTA, CDR2 FQGNSA. Written as DNA, the CDR3 is TGTGCCAGCAGCTTCGGACTAGCGGGACAGGGTTACAATGAGCAGTTCTTC. It encodes CASSFGLAGQGYNEQFF.

The sample holds a few counts of this clone. The genes are TRBV6-1 and TRBJ2-3; 8 bases map to TRBD2. J gave up 1 base and V 6 bases, and 6 bases lay outside the gene matches. Germline loops: CDR1 MNHNS, CDR2 SASEGT. CDR3 length equals 15 residues. This CDR3 is CASSYGGAGTDTQYF. The CDR3 nucleotides read TGTGCCAGCAGCTACGGGGGGGCTGGCACAGATACGCAGTATTTT.

A note on this clone: Other DNA sequences of this sample code for an identical CDR3. This chain connects TRBV27 to TRBJ1-6; D is perhaps TRBD1 (6 bases). The CDR3 sequence is 14 residues long. Trimming cost V 0 bases and J 6 bases, with 6 bases left between them. Germline V CDR1 and CDR2: MNHEY, SMNVEV (reference sequence). The DNA of the CDR3 is TGTGCCAGCAGTTTATCAGGGGGTAATTCACCCCTCCACTTT. Translating gives CASSLSGGNSPLHF.

V and J are TRBV6-1 and TRBJ1-2; 8 nucleotides match TRBD1. Germline V CDR1 and CDR2: MNHNS, SASEGT. Germline trimming cut 2 bases from V and 7 bases from J; bases unmatched to any gene: 9. The CDR3 sequence is 15 residues long. The CDR3: CASSEIGAGGGGYTF. DNA for the CDR3: TGTGCCAGCAGTGAAATAGGGGCAGGGGGCGGTGGCTACACCTTC.

The chain is built from TRBV10-3 and TRBJ2-7; 7 bases align to TRBD1. The CDR3 sequence is 12 residues long. Trimming removed 6 bases from V and 7 bases from J; junction bases left unmatched: 6. The germline V gene encodes CDR1 ENHRY and CDR2 SYGVKD. CDR3 in DNA: TGTGCCATCAGGACAGGGTCAGGGGAGCAGTACTTC. This encodes CAIRTGSGEQYF.

The chain joins TRBV7-9 to TRBJ2-5; D is possibly TRBD2 (5 bases). The last part of the DNA fits TRBJ2-7 better; the J call may be wrong. This CDR3 has 15 amino acids. Germline V gene data show CDR1 as SEHNR and CDR2 as FQNEAQ (reference sequence). In DNA, the CDR3 is TGTGCCAGCAGCTTAGCCCCAGCGGCCGCCTACGAGCAGTACTTC. It specifies CASSLAPAAAYEQYF.

This chain uses TRBV9 with TRBJ1-6; D is possibly TRBD1 (6 bases). CDR3 length equals 14 residues. Germline CDR1 reads SGDLS; CDR2 reads YYNGEE. The V gene lost 0 bases and the J gene lost 10 bases, with 11 bases spanning the gap. The CDR3 loop reads CASSVGGGQSPLHF. CDR3 DNA sequence: TGTGCCAGCAGCGTAGGAGGGGGTCAATCACCCCTCCACTTT. Full variable domain (remainder filled in from reference TRBV9 and TRBJ1-6): DSGVTQTPKHLITATGQRVTLRCSPRSGDLSVYWYQQSLDQGLQFLIQYYNGEERAKGNILERFSAQQFPDLHSELNLSSLELGDSALYFCASSVGGGQSPLHFGNGTRLTVT.

This chain connects TRBV7-9 to TRBJ2-7; 12 nucleotides agree with TRBD2. Trimming at V came to 5 bases and at J to 2 bases, leaving 4 bases not matched to a gene. Germline CDR1 reads SEHNR; CDR2 reads FQNEAQ (reference sequence). The CDR3 has 15 residues. CDR3 protein: CASSGTSGFAYEQYF. CDR3 DNA: TGTGCCAGCAGCGGGACTAGCGGGTTTGCCTACGAGCAGTACTTC.

The genes are TRBV19 and TRBJ1-3, with D hard to call. The CDR3 has 13 amino acids. Germline CDR1 is LNHDA and CDR2 is SQIVND (reference sequence). V was cut by 8 bases and J by 0 bases, with 8 bases left in between. The CDR3: CASAPYSGNTIYF. As DNA, the CDR3 is TGTGCCAGTGCCCCTTACTCTGGAAACACCATATATTTT.

The chain employs TRBV5-1 and TRBJ2-6; unclear D gene. Germline assignment: CDR1 SGHRS and CDR2 YFSETQ. V lost 2 bases to trimming and J lost 0 bases, with 6 bases between them. The CDR3 is 15 amino acids. The CDR3 here is CASSLGRSGANVLTF. CDR3 DNA sequence: TGCGCCAGCAGCTTAGGGCGCTCTGGGGCCAACGTCCTGACTTTC.